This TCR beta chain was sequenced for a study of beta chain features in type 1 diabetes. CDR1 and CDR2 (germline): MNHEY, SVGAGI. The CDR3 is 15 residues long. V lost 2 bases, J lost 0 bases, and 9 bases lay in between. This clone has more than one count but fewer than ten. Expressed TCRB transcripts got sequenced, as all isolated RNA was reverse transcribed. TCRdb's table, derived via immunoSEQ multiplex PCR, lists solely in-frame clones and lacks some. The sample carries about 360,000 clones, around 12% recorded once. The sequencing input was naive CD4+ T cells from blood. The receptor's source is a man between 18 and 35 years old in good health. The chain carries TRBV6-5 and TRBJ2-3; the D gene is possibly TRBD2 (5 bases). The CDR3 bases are TGTGCCAGCAGTTACCGTGGCGGGAGCACAGATACGCAGTATTTT. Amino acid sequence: CASSYRGGSTDTQYF.